This passage covers 14 T cell receptor beta chains from one sample sequenced in a study of blood T cell repertoires in COVID-19. Sequencing used immunoSEQ multiplex PCR; TCRdb keeps in-frame clones, though not all of them. Altogether 250,000 to 400,000 clones are present, more than 70% being singletons, with the ten largest covering approximately 1.6%. The sample was peripheral blood. These receptor sequences come from a woman aged 25 to 45 with COVID-19, enrolled during active disease.

The rearrangement uses TRBV5-1 and TRBJ1-6; 9 bases fit TRBD1. Germline-derived CDR1 and CDR2 are SGHRS and YFSETQ. The J segment lost 6 bases and the V segment lost 0 bases, leaving 1 base of the junction unmatched. This CDR3 has 15 amino acids. The CDR3 region has the DNA TGCGCCAGCAGCTTGGGGGGACAGGGTAATTCACCCCTCCACTTT. Its translation is CASSLGGQGNSPLHF.

This clone was seen a single time. J is TRBJ2-2 and V is TRBV2; tentative D call: TRBD1 (6 bases). Trimming took 6 bases from V and 8 from J, leaving 10 bases between them. The CDR3 is 12 amino acids. Germline CDR1 is SNHLY and CDR2 is FYNNEI. The CDR3 region is CASRTGLGELFF. In nucleotides, the CDR3 is TGTGCCAGCAGAACAGGGTTAGGGGAGCTGTTTTTT.

This chain uses TRBV7-2 with TRBJ2-1, with TRBD2 identical over 10 bases. This CDR3 is built from 20 residues. Germline loops: CDR1 SGHTA, CDR2 FQGNSA. V lost 0 bases and J lost 5; bases outside the gene matches: 16. The CDR3 loop reads CASSLALRLAGSSGDNEQFF. The CDR3 DNA reads TGTGCCAGCAGCTTAGCGCTAAGACTAGCGGGTTCCTCAGGTGACAATGAGCAGTTCTTC.

This chain links TRBV15 with TRBJ1-5; weak D call: TRBD1 (5 bases). Germline CDR1 is LNHNV and CDR2 is YYDKDF (reference sequence). The CDR3 consists of 15 residues. V lost 8 bases to trimming and J lost 2 bases, with 16 bases between them. The chain's CDR3 is CATSPGGLGNQPQHF. The CDR3 nucleotides are TGTGCCACCTCGCCCGGGGGATTGGGCAATCAGCCCCAGCATTTT. The full variable domain, rest sourced from reference TRBV15 and TRBJ1-5, is DAMVIQNPRYQVTQFGKPVTLSCSQTLNHNVMYWYQQKSSQAPKLLFHYYDKDFNNEADTPDNFQSRRPNTSFCFLDIRSPGLGDTAMYLCATSPGGLGNQPQHFGDGTRLSIL.

The genes are TRBV6-5 and TRBJ1-5; 7 positions agree with TRBD1. Germline CDR1 is MNHEY and CDR2 is SVGAGI. This CDR3 has 14 residues. With V trimmed by 6 bases and J by 4 bases, 6 bases remained unmatched. CDR3 amino acids: CASSKTGWNQPQHF. The DNA for the CDR3 is TGTGCCAGCAGCAAGACAGGGTGGAATCAGCCCCAGCATTTT.

The chain links TRBV6-6 to TRBJ1-1; 9 bases align to TRBD1. The CDR3 spans 14 residues. Germline V gene data show CDR1 as MNHNY and CDR2 as SVGAGI (reference sequence). V lost 6 bases, J lost 0 bases, and 2 bases stayed unmatched. For the CDR3, the DNA is TGTGCCAGCAGCCGGGACAGGGTGAACACTGAAGCTTTCTTT. As protein: CASSRDRVNTEAFF.

The genes are TRBV6-5 and TRBJ2-3; the match to TRBD2 covers 9 bases. Germline-derived CDR1 and CDR2 are MNHEY and SVGAGI. The ends lost 6 bases at V and 0 bases at J; junction bases unmatched: 4. The CDR3 runs to 15 residues. Written as DNA, the CDR3 is TGTGCCAGCAGCCTAGCGGGGAGGAGCACAGATACGCAGTATTTT. Its translation is CASSLAGRSTDTQYF.

The chain uses TRBV6-5 and TRBJ1-2; D is undetermined. The germline gives CDR1 MNHEY, CDR2 SVGAGI. CDR3 length: 12 amino acids. V gave up 7 bases and J gave up 3 bases, with 9 bases separating them. The CDR3 coding sequence is TGTGCCAGCACCCCGGGTTACTATGGCTACACCTTC. This sequence encodes CASTPGYYGYTF.

The chain recombines TRBV5-6 with TRBJ1-3; maybe TRBD1 (5 bases). Trimming shortened V by 3 bases and J by 0 bases, and 7 bases separated the two germline ends. The V gene's germline CDR1 is SGHDT and CDR2 YYEEEE. CDR3 length: 14 residues. The CDR3 region is CASSYDSSGNTIYF. CDR3 coding DNA: TGTGCCAGCAGCTACGACAGCTCTGGAAACACCATATATTTT.

V usage is TRBV7-8 and J usage is TRBJ1-4; D not resolved. Per germline, CDR1 SGHVS and CDR2 FQNEAQ. This CDR3 spans 13 amino acids. Deletions cut 4 bases from V and 10 bases from J, with 13 bases between. CDR3 sequence: CASSSEALAKLFF. CDR3 coding DNA: TGTGCCAGCAGCTCAGAGGCCTTGGCAAAACTGTTTTTT.

This clone was counted a few times. The J gene is TRBJ1-4, the V gene TRBV5-1; 8 nucleotides agree with TRBD1. With 1 base clipped from V and 3 bases from J, the junction kept 2 bases outside the gene matches. Germline CDR1 reads SGHRS; CDR2 reads YFSETQ. The CDR3 covers 15 residues. This chain's CDR3 is CASSLQGAANEKLFF. CDR3 bases: TGCGCCAGCAGCTTGCAGGGGGCGGCTAATGAAAAACTGTTTTTT. Full variable domain (missing parts from reference TRBV5-1 and TRBJ1-4): KAGVTQTPRYLIKTRGQQVTLSCSPISGHRSVSWYQQTPGQGLQFLFEYFSETQRNKGNFPGRFSGRQFSNSRSEMNVSTLELGDSALYLCASSLQGAANEKLFFGSGTQLSVL.

The gene calls are TRBV9 and TRBJ2-5; tentatively, D is TRBD2 (5 bases). The CDR3 length is 16 residues. V was shortened by 0 bases and J by 4 bases, with 16 bases between the two germline ends. The germline V gene encodes CDR1 SGDLS and CDR2 YYNGEE. CDR3 residues: CASSVGGNRGSETQYF. DNA for the CDR3: TGTGCCAGCAGCGTAGGGGGTAACAGAGGGTCAGAGACCCAGTACTTC.

The chain combines TRBV9 with TRBJ2-1; 7 nucleotides match TRBD1. Germline V gives CDR1 SGDLS, CDR2 YYNGEE. The V gene end was trimmed by 2 bases and the J gene end by 7 bases; junction bases not matched to a gene: 0. The CDR3 length is 12 residues. As DNA, the CDR3 is TGTGCCAGCAGCGTGACAGGGAATGAGCAGTTCTTC. Its translation is CASSVTGNEQFF.

The V call is TRBV4-1, the J call TRBJ2-3, with D possibly being TRBD2 (5 bases). Trimming took 0 bases from V and 1 from J, leaving 17 bases between them. The CDR3 is 18 residues long. Per the germline V gene, CDR1 is MGHRA and CDR2 is YSYEKL. In nucleotides, the CDR3 is TGCGCCAGCAGCCAAGACGCCGCGGACCTAGCCGGCACAGATACGCAGTATTTT. Its protein is CASSQDAADLAGTDTQYF.